A selection of T cell receptor beta chains follows, all from one sample in a study of blood T cells in healthy people across ages. MiXCR, run by TCRdb on the 5' RACE reads, gives a single entry per CDR3 protein. Counted here are around 790,000 distinct CDR3 sequences, under 45% occurring once; the ten biggest clones make up roughly 19%. Sequenced input: blood. The receptors were sampled from a man between 60 and 75 years old in good health. The CDR3 runs from the conserved cysteine through the conserved F or W. Each record gives: D gene, J gene, V gene, clone size, CDR3 protein, CDR3 DNA. A D gene is named only where the DNA matches it firmly. Only some rows state a clone size, as once, few, many or a class for expanded clones.

- | TRBJ1-4 | TRBV11-3 | - | CASNGDGEKLFF | TGTGCCAGCAACGGAGACGGAGAAAAACTGTTTTTT
- | TRBJ2-4 | TRBV29-1 | - | CSVEPGGKNIQYF | TGCAGCGTTGAGCCAGGGGGGAAAAACATTCAGTACTTC
- | TRBJ1-1 | TRBV24-1 | few | CATSGGTEAFF | TGTGCCACAAGCGGGGGAACTGAAGCTTTCTTT
- | TRBJ2-7 | TRBV5-1 | few | CASSLGHGGSSYEQYF | TGCGCCAGCAGCTTAGGGCATGGGGGGAGCTCCTACGAGCAGTACTTC
TRBD1 | TRBJ2-3 | TRBV15 | once | CATSLRQGRTQYF | TGTGCCACCAGCCTCCGACAGGGCCGTACGCAGTATTTT
TRBD1 | TRBJ2-1 | TRBV11-1 | - | CASSRTGQGVVKTQFF | TGTGCCAGCAGCCGAACGGGACAGGGGGTTGTAAAGACCCAGTTCTTC
TRBD1 | TRBJ2-3 | TRBV20-1 | - | CSARDPSGTGMTDTQYF | TGCAGTGCTAGAGACCCATCCGGGACAGGGATGACAGATACGCAGTATTTT
- | TRBJ2-5 | TRBV5-1 | once | CASSWGNSWGETQYF | TGCGCCAGCAGCTGGGGTAATAGCTGGGGAGAGACCCAGTACTTC
- | TRBJ1-2 | TRBV11-2 | - | CASSSRRREYGYTF | TGTGCCAGCAGCTCCCGCCGACGGGAGTATGGCTACACCTTC
- | TRBJ2-3 | TRBV20-1 | few | CSARDGGGRADTQYF | TGCAGTGCTAGGGATGGGGGTGGTAGAGCAGATACGCAGTATTTT
- | TRBJ1-4 | TRBV6-2/TRBV6-3 | - | CASSRGSGTSNEKLFF | TGTGCCAGCAGCCGCGGATCCGGGACATCTAATGAAAAACTGTTTTTT
- | TRBJ2-3 | TRBV5-1 | few | CASSDFPRQGTSTDTQYF | TGCGCCAGCAGCGACTTCCCCCGCCAGGGCACTAGCACAGATACGCAGTATTTT
- | TRBJ2-3 | TRBV3-1 | few | CASSPDHVDTQYF | TGTGCCAGCAGCCCCGACCACGTAGATACGCAGTATTTT
TRBD2 | TRBJ2-3 | TRBV20-1 | - | CSASGLAVTDTQYF | TGCAGTGCCTCGGGACTAGCGGTCACAGATACGCAGTATTTT
TRBD1 | TRBJ2-7 | TRBV13 | - | CASSPHMSLDRGGYEQYF | TGTGCCAGCAGCCCCCATATGTCCCTAGACAGGGGAGGTTACGAGCAGTACTTC
- | TRBJ1-5 | TRBV4-1 | - | CASSQDQGVGQPQHF | TGCGCCAGCAGCCAAGATCAAGGGGTCGGTCAGCCCCAGCATTTT
- | TRBJ2-1 | TRBV20-1 | many | CSARAPGRSYNEQFF | TGCAGTGCTAGAGCGCCGGGGCGATCCTACAATGAGCAGTTCTTC
- | TRBJ2-5 | TRBV2 | once | CASSTAGHQETQYF | TGTGCCAGCAGCACGGCGGGGCACCAAGAGACCCAGTACTTC
- | TRBJ2-7 | TRBV7-8 | few | CASSVAELSEQYF | TGTGCCAGCAGCGTAGCGGAATTGAGCGAGCAGTACTTC
- | TRBJ1-4 | TRBV5-1 | - | CASSTGHKGEKLFF | TGCGCCAGCAGCACTGGACATAAGGGGGAAAAACTGTTTTTT
- | TRBJ2-1 | TRBV5-4 | - | CASSLAGTLSYNEQFF | TGTGCCAGCAGCTTGGCTGGGACCCTTTCCTACAATGAGCAGTTCTTC
- | TRBJ1-1 | TRBV11-2 | - | CASSLPGKTEAFF | TGTGCCAGCAGCCTGCCGGGGAAAACTGAAGCTTTCTTT